What follows describes a single T cell receptor (beta chain). In this sample, this clonotype turned up many times. Its target antigen remains unknown. Per-nucleotide qualities are absent, and no much larger clonotype sits a single base away. TCRdb shows the sequencer as Illumina Genome Analyzer IIx. Clones were called with MiXCR by TCRdb after fastp trimmed the public reads at Q25, and only in-frame beta chains were retained. One record per CDR3 amino acid sequence lists the most common genes and DNA. The sample has nearly 30,000 distinct CDR3 sequences on record, about a sixth of them singletons. 3% to 4% of the sample goes to the ten largest clones. The sample belongs to a study of patients with pleural tuberculosis (dated by TCRdb to the mid-2010s). The receptor was isolated from a human donor with pleural tuberculosis. The specimen sequenced was peripheral blood.

The DNA reads as follows: TGTGCCAGCAGTTCGGACAGCATGAACACTGAAGCTTTCTTT. Its product reads: CASSSDSMNTEAFF. This chain joins TRBV28 to TRBJ1-1, and TRBD1 may be the D gene, going by 6 matching bases. Spanning cysteine to phenylalanine, the CDR3 consists of 14 amino acids. Just the 42-base CDR3 DNA is kept, in frame starting at base 1. The germline V gene supplies CDR1 MDHEN and CDR2 SYDVKM. Trimming at the junction amounts to 4 bases on V and 0 bases on J, and the germline ends lie 9 bases apart.